Below, 25 T cell receptor beta chains from the same sample are listed, as sequenced in a study of T cell responses to AZD1222 COVID-19 vaccine. Generated by immunoSEQ multiplex PCR, the TCRdb table keeps only in-frame clones and is missing some. The sample contains roughly 150,000 clones, around nine tenths of which appear only once. This specimen was peripheral blood, taken 28 days after the second AZD1222 dose. The receptor set was obtained from an adult who received the AZD1222 COVID-19 vaccine.

This clone has just a few counts. CDR3: CASSPWHVEIQYF. The CDR3 DNA sequence: TGTGCCAGCAGCCCTTGGCATGTCGAGATCCAGTACTTC. The V gene is TRBV5-6, the J gene TRBJ2-7, with no clear D. The CDR3 has 13 residues. V was trimmed by 4 bases and J by 10 bases, leaving 18 bases between them. Germline-derived CDR1 and CDR2 are SGHDT and YYEEEE. Looking up the rest from reference TRBV5-6 and TRBJ2-7 gives the full variable domain: DAGVTQSPTHLIKTRGQQVTLRCSPKSGHDTVSWYQQALGQGPQFIFQYYEEEERQRGNFPDRFSGHQFPNYSSELNVNALLLGDSALYLCASSPWHVEIQYFGPGTRLTVT.

The CDR3 nucleotides read TGTGCCAGCAGCCAAGAGGCACCAGATACGCAGTATTTT. This translates into CASSQEAPDTQYF. V usage is TRBV4-2 and J usage is TRBJ2-3; D gene unclear. The germline gives CDR1 LGHNA, CDR2 YNFKEQ. Trimming took off 0 bases at V and 4 bases at J, with 5 bases between the two ends. The CDR3 extends over 13 amino acids.

V and J are TRBV4-2 and TRBJ2-1; D not certain. This CDR3 is built from 15 residues. The germline gives CDR1 LGHNA, CDR2 YNFKEQ. Deletions cut 4 bases from V and 4 bases from J, with 14 bases between. In nucleotides, the CDR3 is TGTGCCAGCAGCCCTGCAGCCGGGTTTTACAATGAGCAGTTCTTC. Protein product: CASSPAAGFYNEQFF.

This chain joins TRBV3-1 (or the pseudogene TRBV3-2) and TRBJ1-2; D might be TRBD1 (6 bases). CDR3 size: 16 residues. Per the germline V gene, CDR1 is LGHDT and CDR2 is YNNKEL (reference sequence). Trimming shortened V by 1 base and J by 0 bases, and 12 bases separated the two germline ends. This chain's CDR3 is CASSQARDITNYGYTF. The CDR3 region has the DNA TGTGCCAGCAGCCAAGCCCGGGACATAACTAACTATGGCTACACCTTC.

In this sample, this clone turned up once. The chain couples TRBV7-9 to TRBJ1-5, with TRBD1 matching 7 bases. V shed 6 bases and J 3 bases; nucleotides not matched to a gene: 8. The length of the CDR3 is 15 residues. Per germline, CDR1 SEHNR and CDR2 FQNEAQ (reference sequence). CDR3 protein: CASRHGQVLNQPQHF. The DNA of the CDR3 is TGTGCCAGCAGACACGGACAGGTCCTCAATCAGCCCCAGCATTTT.

V and J are TRBV7-8 and TRBJ2-7; 8 nucleotides agree with TRBD2. The CDR3 is 16 residues long. Germline V gene sequence: CDR1 SGHVS, CDR2 FQNEAQ. The ends lost 6 bases at V and 0 bases at J; junction bases unmatched: 10. The chain's CDR3 is CASRRGRTSSSYEQYF. The CDR3 bases are TGTGCCAGCAGAAGGGGCCGGACTAGCAGCTCCTACGAGCAGTACTTC.

The V gene is TRBV4-1, the J gene TRBJ2-7; D is ambiguous. Germline V gene lookup returns CDR1 MGHRA and CDR2 YSYEKL. V was cut by 0 bases and J by 0 bases, with 6 bases left in between. This CDR3 contains 14 residues. CDR3 sequence (DNA): TGCGCCAGCAGCCAAGATCCAGCCTCCTACGAGCAGTACTTC. Amino acids: CASSQDPASYEQYF.

This clone was seen a few times. The chain recombines TRBV15 with TRBJ2-7; D gene ambiguous. V was clipped by 0 bases and J by 3 bases, with 12 bases between them. The CDR3 runs 15 residues. From germline, CDR1 is LNHNV and CDR2 YYDKDF (reference sequence). The CDR3 region is CATSRDQGQFYEQYF. In DNA, the CDR3 is TGTGCCACCAGCAGAGATCAAGGGCAATTCTACGAGCAGTACTTC. The full variable domain, completed using reference TRBV15 and TRBJ2-7, is DAMVIQNPRYQVTQFGKPVTLSCSQTLNHNVMYWYQQKSSQAPKLLFHYYDKDFNNEADTPDNFQSRRPNTSFCFLDIRSPGLGDTAMYLCATSRDQGQFYEQYFGPGTRLTVT.

V usage is TRBV18 and J usage is TRBJ2-6; D may be TRBD2 (5 bases). The CDR3 consists of 17 residues. Trimming removed 0 bases at V and 0 bases at J, with 9 bases between. Germline values: CDR1 KGHSH, CDR2 LQKENI. CDR3 sequence: CASSPPEGSSGANVLTF. CDR3 bases: TGTGCCAGCTCACCACCGGAAGGGAGCTCTGGGGCCAACGTCCTGACTTTC.

This sequence joins TRBV9 and TRBJ2-3; D unclear. The germline V gene encodes CDR1 SGDLS and CDR2 YYNGEE. Trimming removed 3 bases at V and 0 bases at J, with 11 bases between. CDR3 size: 15 residues. CDR3: CASSDSPASTDTQYF. Here the CDR3 DNA reads TGTGCCAGCAGCGACTCACCCGCTAGCACAGATACGCAGTATTTT.

This clone was recorded once. The chain combines TRBV18 with TRBJ1-5; D gene uncertain. The CDR3 has 11 amino acids. Germline V gene data show CDR1 as KGHSH and CDR2 as LQKENI. Deletions cut 8 bases from V and 7 bases from J, with 9 bases between. The CDR3 protein is CASPEEQPQHF. The CDR3 nucleotides read TGTGCCAGCCCAGAGGAGCAGCCCCAGCATTTT.

This CDR3 is CASSEAGLVSYEQYF. The CDR3 region has the DNA TGTGCCAGCAGTGAAGCGGGGTTGGTCAGCTACGAGCAGTACTTC. This chain joins TRBV2 and TRBJ2-7; D ambiguous. V shed 0 bases and J shed 3 bases, with 12 bases lying between them. The germline V gene encodes CDR1 SNHLY and CDR2 FYNNEI. CDR3 length: 15 amino acids.

The rearrangement links TRBV7-8 to TRBJ1-4, with no clear D. Trimming cost V 5 bases and J 4 bases, with 14 bases left between them. Looked up from germline, CDR1 is SGHVS and CDR2 is FQNEAQ. The CDR3 contains 15 residues. The CDR3 loop reads CASSQEPGFNEKLFF. As DNA, the CDR3 is TGTGCCAGCAGCCAAGAACCGGGTTTTAATGAAAAACTGTTTTTT.

The V gene is TRBV5-6, the J gene TRBJ2-3, with D unresolved. In germline, CDR1 is SGHDT, CDR2 YYEEEE. Trimming shortened V by 0 bases and J by 3 bases, and 5 bases separated the two germline ends. The CDR3 sequence is 13 residues long. CDR3: CASSLERTDTQYF. Written as DNA, the CDR3 is TGTGCCAGCAGCTTGGAGCGAACAGATACGCAGTATTTT.

The chain joins TRBV29-1 to TRBJ1-1; 8 nucleotides match TRBD1. The CDR3 is 13 residues long. From germline, CDR1 is SQVTM and CDR2 ANQGSEA. The ends lost 7 bases at V and 5 bases at J; junction bases unmatched: 9. In DNA, the CDR3 is TGCAGCGCCCTGAGGGACAGGAATACTGAAGCTTTCTTT. This translates into CSALRDRNTEAFF.

This clone showed up just a few times. The chain uses TRBV7-9 and TRBJ1-6; D call uncertain. V was trimmed by 11 bases and J by 6 bases, leaving 17 bases between them. The CDR3 sequence is 14 residues long. Germline-derived CDR1 and CDR2 are SEHNR and FQNEAQ (reference sequence). CDR3 nucleotides: TGTGCCGGGAGCCCACGCGGGCTTAATTCACCCCTCCACTTT. Its translation: CAGSPRGLNSPLHF.

This clone was counted once. This rearrangement joins TRBV11-2 to TRBJ2-1; D is unclear. Germline CDR1 reads SGHAT; CDR2 reads FQNNGV. V lost 1 base and J 12 bases, leaving 10 bases between the germline ends. CDR3 length equals 12 residues. The CDR3: CASSLVGRRQFF. The CDR3, as DNA: TGTGCCAGCAGCTTAGTCGGGCGTCGGCAGTTCTTC.

The chain has TRBV2 and TRBJ1-1, with 8 bases that match TRBD1. This CDR3 comprises 15 residues. CDR1 and CDR2 from the germline V gene are SNHLY and FYNNEI. The junction had 5 bases not matched to a gene; V was cut back by 4 bases and J by 1 base. CDR3 region: CASSGRTGRNTEAFF. CDR3 in DNA: TGTGCCAGCAGTGGCCGGACAGGGAGGAACACTGAAGCTTTCTTT. The full variable domain, with the rest looked up from reference TRBV2 and TRBJ1-1, is EPEVTQTPSHQVTQMGQEVILRCVPISNHLYFYWYRQILGQKVEFLVSFYNNEISEKSEIFDDQFSVERPDGSNFTLKIRSTKLEDSAMYFCASSGRTGRNTEAFFGQGTRLTVV.

The rearrangement uses TRBV4-3 and TRBJ2-2, with D maybe TRBD2 (7 bases). V was pared by 7 bases and J by 1 base, with 10 bases between. Germline CDR1 reads LGHNA; CDR2 reads YSLEER. This CDR3 contains 14 residues. In DNA form, the CDR3 reads TGCGCCAGCAAGGGGGGGCGGAACACCGGGGAGCTGTTTTTT. Its protein product is CASKGGRNTGELFF.

This sequence joins TRBV10-3 and TRBJ2-3; a possible D gene is TRBD1 (6 bases). Trimming took off 6 bases at V and 0 bases at J, with 19 bases between the two ends. Germline V CDR1 and CDR2: ENHRY, SYGVKD. The CDR3 totals 17 residues. The CDR3, as DNA: TGTGCCATCAGGGCAAAACAGGGTGGGGGTAGCACAGATACGCAGTATTTT. Its translation: CAIRAKQGGGSTDTQYF.

This chain uses TRBV5-1 with TRBJ2-5; TRBD1 agrees at 8 bases. Germline V gene sequence: CDR1 SGHRS, CDR2 YFSETQ. J lost 2 bases, V lost 6 bases, and 9 bases had no gene match. The CDR3 covers 15 residues. The CDR3 bases are TGCGCCAGCACCCCCCAGGGGGCGAGGCAAGAGACCCAGTACTTC. This gives the protein CASTPQGARQETQYF.

J is TRBJ2-3 and V is TRBV10-2; D is ambiguous. CDR3 length: 13 amino acids. Trimming cost V 4 bases and J 2 bases, with 7 bases left between them. Germline V lookup: CDR1 WSHSY, CDR2 SAAADI. The CDR3 here is CASSAAPTDTQYF. CDR3 nucleotides: TGCGCCAGCAGTGCGGCGCCCACAGATACGCAGTATTTT.

The chain joins TRBV12-3 or TRBV12-4 to TRBJ1-1; D unclear. Trimming removed 11 bases at V and 4 bases at J, with 14 bases between. This CDR3 is 12 amino acids long. The CDR3 is CAGMGDTTEAFF. The CDR3 bases are TGTGCCGGCATGGGAGATACCACTGAAGCTTTCTTT.

This rearrangement joins TRBV11-2 to TRBJ1-3, with a tentative D call TRBD1 (5 bases). CDR3 length: 12 residues. Germline values: CDR1 SGHAT, CDR2 FQNNGV. The ends were cut back, 1 base at V and 11 bases at J, with 9 bases in the middle. CDR3 region: CASSLVGGPIYF. CDR3 nucleotides: TGTGCCAGCAGCTTAGTTGGGGGTCCCATATATTTT.

This clone was seen once. The genes are TRBV6-1 and TRBJ1-2; D not resolved. The CDR3 is made up of 13 amino acids. The germline gives CDR1 MNHNS, CDR2 SASEGT. V lost 8 bases and J lost 0, with 10 bases in between. The CDR3 sequence: CASRIGSNYGYTF. The CDR3 DNA follows: TGTGCCAGCCGCATCGGTTCTAACTATGGCTACACCTTC.